This T cell receptor (beta chain) stems from a study of human T cells and chemical hapten exposure. Time point denoted: patch test 1, 2 weeks after DPC sensitization. Treatment meaning: therapeutic diphenylcyclopropenone sensitization with weekly scalp DPC. Study findings and constraints: With DPC sensitization, TCRs exceeding 1 in 1000 frequency showed no change.

Between the trimmed V and J ends, which lost 6 bases and 0 bases, there was a span of 8 bases. The CDR3 totals 14 residues. TCRdb used MiXCR to reprocess the RACE reads, holding one entry per CDR3 protein. The sample contains over 75,000 distinct CDR3 sequences, roughly 7.2% of which appear only once. Note on this clonotype: What it binds is unknown.

The sequencing used whole blood, collected in connection with sensitization to the hapten diphenylcyclopropenone (DPC). The rearrangement joins TRBV12-3 or TRBV12-4 to TRBJ1-4; a possible D gene is TRBD1 (5 bases). The sequence came from a woman aged 25 to 39 with alopecia areata. Some clones in this sample may be carry-over from other donors' samples. For the CDR3, the DNA is TGTGCCAGCAGCCGGGGGGCAACTAATGAAAAACTGTTTTTT. Protein product: CASSRGATNEKLFF.